The rows below give T cell receptor beta chains drawn from one sample of a study of cytomegalovirus exposure and HLA in healthy donors. Profiled with immunoSEQ multiplex PCR; TCRdb holds only in-frame clones, not every one. The table has around 150,000 clones, around 75% seen once; the top ten hold about 11%. Sample: PBMCs. These receptors all stem from a man younger than 35 in good health and CMV-seropositive. CDR3s include the opening cysteine and the closing phenylalanine or tryptophan. D genes are given only for firm matches. Rows give clone size only sometimes, using once, few, many, or a class for an expanded clone.

length	size	D	V	J	DNA	CDR3
14	.	.	TRBV28	TRBJ1-1	TGTGCCAGCAGTTTATCGATCGGGGACACTGAAGCTTTCTTT	CASSLSIGDTEAFF
14	.	TRBD1	TRBV18	TRBJ2-7	TGTGCCAGCTCACCCGGGACAGGGGGCTACGAGCAGTACTTC	CASSPGTGGYEQYF
14	.	.	TRBV6-1	TRBJ1-2	TGTGCCAGCAGTGAAGCGTGGACAGTCTATGGCTACACCTTC	CASSEAWTVYGYTF
16	.	.	TRBV28	TRBJ2-1	TGTGCCAGCAGTCTTCAGGGGCCTAGCTCCTACAATGAGCAGTTCTTC	CASSLQGPSSYNEQFF
15	few	.	TRBV29-1	TRBJ1-1	TGCAGCGTTGAGGGGCGGGGGATTCTGAACACTGAAGCTTTCTTT	CSVEGRGILNTEAFF
16	.	TRBD2	TRBV4-1	TRBJ2-1	TGCGCCAGCAGCCAAGCTGGGCGGGAGGAATACAATGAGCAGTTCTTC	CASSQAGREEYNEQFF
14	few	.	TRBV18	TRBJ2-7	TGTGCCAGCTCACCACCACAGGGATGGTACGAGCAGTACTTC	CASSPPQGWYEQYF
14	.	.	TRBV19	TRBJ2-6	TGTGCCAGTCGGACAGTCGCTGGGGCCAACGTCCTGACTTTC	CASRTVAGANVLTF
13	.	.	TRBV19	TRBJ2-1	TGTGCCAGTGGGGAAACAGGGACCTATGAGCAGTTCTTC	CASGETGTYEQFF
17	.	TRBD2	TRBV6-1	TRBJ2-2	TGTGCCAGCAGTGAGGGGTGGGGGACTACGAACACCGGGGAGCTGTTTTTT	CASSEGWGTTNTGELFF
14	.	TRBD2	TRBV28	TRBJ2-3	TGTGCCAGCAGTTCACTAGCGGGCACAGATACGCAGTATTTT	CASSSLAGTDTQYF
19	few	.	TRBV6-1	TRBJ2-7	TGTGCCAGCAGCGAAAACAGGGCAGGGAGGGTAGGGGACTCCTACGAGCAGTACTTC	CASSENRAGRVGDSYEQYF
14	.	.	TRBV13	TRBJ2-7	TGTGCCAGCAGCTCCCCCCTTAGGCGGGACGAGCAGTACTTC	CASSSPLRRDEQYF
16	.	.	TRBV11-3	TRBJ2-1	TGTGCCAGCAGCGTCCAGGGGGGTCCCTCCTACAATGAGCAGTTCTTC	CASSVQGGPSYNEQFF
14	.	.	TRBV2	TRBJ1-2	TGTGCCAGCAGCGTCCTTGGGGGCTCCTATGGCTACACCTTC	CASSVLGGSYGYTF
12	.	.	TRBV29-1	TRBJ1-1	TGCAGCGTCACCCCCGGGAACACTGAAGCTTTCTTT	CSVTPGNTEAFF
15	.	TRBD1	TRBV7-2	TRBJ2-7	TGTGCCAGCAGCACGACCGGGACAGGATCCTACGAGCAGTACTTC	CASSTTGTGSYEQYF
15	.	.	TRBV5-1	TRBJ2-5	TGCGCCAGCAGCCCCTCGACAGGCGGTGGAGAGACCCAGTACTTC	CASSPSTGGGETQYF
16	.	TRBD1	TRBV5-1	TRBJ1-4	TGCGCCAGCAGCTCCGGACAGGGGCGGACTAATGAAAAACTGTTTTTT	CASSSGQGRTNEKLFF
14	.	TRBD1	TRBV5-1	TRBJ1-2	TGCGCCAGCAGCTTGGCCACAGGGGGCGAGGGCTACACCTTC	CASSLATGGEGYTF
15	.	TRBD2	TRBV30	TRBJ2-5	TGTGCCTGGAGTAGAGCGGGAGGGCCTGGGGAGACCCAGTACTTC	CAWSRAGGPGETQYF
14	.	TRBD2	TRBV7-9	TRBJ2-7	TGTGCCAGCAGCCCGGGACTAGTCAGTTACGAGCAGTACTTC	CASSPGLVSYEQYF
16	few	.	TRBV9	TRBJ2-3	TGTGCCAGCAGCGTAGAGGGGCAGGGCGTCACAGATACGCAGTATTTT	CASSVEGQGVTDTQYF
11	once	.	TRBV2	TRBJ1-1	TGTGCGAATGTTCGTGGCTCTGAAGCTTTCTTT	CANVRGSEAFF
14	.	.	TRBV5-4	TRBJ2-7	TGTGCCAGCAGCGGGGACAATAGCTCCTACGAGCAGTACTTC	CASSGDNSSYEQYF
16	.	TRBD1	TRBV5-1	TRBJ1-4	TGCGCCAGCAGCTTTAACCCCGCCAGGGGGGATGAAAAACTGTTTTTT	CASSFNPARGDEKLFF
12	once	.	TRBV19	TRBJ1-1	TGTGCCAGTAGAGATGGGAGGGTTGAAGCTTTCTTT	CASRDGRVEAFF
14	.	TRBD1	TRBV6-5	TRBJ1-1	TGTGCCAGCAGTTACGACAGGGATCTTACTGAAGCTTTCTTT	CASSYDRDLTEAFF
15	.	TRBD1	TRBV7-2	TRBJ1-2	TGTGCCAGCAGCTTAGGTCGGGACAGGGGAAATGGCTACACCTTC	CASSLGRDRGNGYTF
16	.	TRBD2	TRBV4-1	TRBJ2-3	TGCGCCAGCAGCCAAGAAGGACTAGCGGACACAGATACGCAGTATTTT	CASSQEGLADTDTQYF
16	.	.	TRBV10-3	TRBJ1-5	TGTGCCATCAGTAGCCGGGACACCAATAGCAATCAGCCCCAGCATTTT	CAISSRDTNSNQPQHF
15	.	.	TRBV6-1	TRBJ2-3	TGTGCCAGCAGTGAACCTAGCGCCATCACAGATACGCAGTATTTT	CASSEPSAITDTQYF
13	.	.	TRBV19	TRBJ1-5	TGTGCCAGTACCGGGGGTGGGTATCAGCCCCAGCATTTT	CASTGGGYQPQHF